This TCR beta chain was observed in a study of T cell repertoires in cytomegalovirus infection. Study details: Evidence of both CMV infection and a matching HLA type came from public TCR beta signatures.

TCRdb recomputed calls from the reads with MiXCR, one row per CDR3 protein. The sample includes approximately 470,000 distinct CDR3 sequences, roughly 43% of them seen just once. On this clonotype itself: Its antigen is still unknown.

Sequences were derived from cultured PBMCs, sampled from culture after CMV antigen stimulation. The TCR originated in a human donor in good health (CMV status not recorded). Some clones in this sample may be carry-over from other donors' samples.

In DNA form, the CDR3 reads TGTGCCAGCAGCTTACGGGGAGCAGGGGAAGAGACCCAGTACTTC. Translating it yields CASSLRGAGEETQYF. The chain couples TRBV7-9 to TRBJ2-5; tentative D call: TRBD1 (6 bases). Germline V CDR1 and CDR2: SEHNR, FQNEAQ (reference sequence). Between the trimmed V and J ends, which lost 2 bases and 3 bases, there was a span of 13 bases. This CDR3 has 15 residues.